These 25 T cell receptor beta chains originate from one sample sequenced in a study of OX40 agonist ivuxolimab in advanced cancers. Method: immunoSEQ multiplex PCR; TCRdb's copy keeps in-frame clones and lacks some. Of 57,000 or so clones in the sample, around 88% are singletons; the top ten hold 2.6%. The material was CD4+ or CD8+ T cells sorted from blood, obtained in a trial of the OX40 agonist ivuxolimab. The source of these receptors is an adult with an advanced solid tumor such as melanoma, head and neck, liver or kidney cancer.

This chain's CDR3 is CASSFPPGELFF. The CDR3 DNA reads TGTGCCAGCAGCTTTCCGCCCGGGGAGCTGTTTTTT. The chain employs TRBV5-4 and TRBJ2-2; D ambiguous. V shed 2 bases and J shed 6 bases, with 5 bases lying between them. This CDR3 is 12 amino acids long. The V gene's germline CDR1 is SGHNT and CDR2 YYREEE (reference sequence).

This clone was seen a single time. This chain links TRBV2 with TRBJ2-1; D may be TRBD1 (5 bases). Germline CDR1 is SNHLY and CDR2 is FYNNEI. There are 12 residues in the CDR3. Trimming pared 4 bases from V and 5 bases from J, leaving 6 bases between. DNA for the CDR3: TGTGCCAGCAGTGGACAGAACAATGAGCAGTTCTTC. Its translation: CASSGQNNEQFF.

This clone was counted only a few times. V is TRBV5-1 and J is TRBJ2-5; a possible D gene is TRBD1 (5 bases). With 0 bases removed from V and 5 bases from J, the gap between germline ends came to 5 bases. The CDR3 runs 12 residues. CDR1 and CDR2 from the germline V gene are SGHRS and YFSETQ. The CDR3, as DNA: TGCGCCAGCAGCTTGGAGGGGGAGACCCAGTACTTC. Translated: CASSLEGETQYF.

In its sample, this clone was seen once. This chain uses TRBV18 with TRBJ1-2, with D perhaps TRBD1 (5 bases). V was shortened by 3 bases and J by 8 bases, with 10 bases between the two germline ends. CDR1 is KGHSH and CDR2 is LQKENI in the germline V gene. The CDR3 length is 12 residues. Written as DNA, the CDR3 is TGTGCCAGCTCACCCGCGAAGGGGGGCTACACCTTC. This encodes CASSPAKGGYTF.

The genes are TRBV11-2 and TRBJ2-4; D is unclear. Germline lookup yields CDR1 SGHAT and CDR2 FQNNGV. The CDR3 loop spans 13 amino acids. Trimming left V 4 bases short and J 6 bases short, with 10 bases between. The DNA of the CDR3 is TGTGCCAGCAGCTCTTGGCGGACAAACATTCAGTACTTC. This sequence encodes CASSSWRTNIQYF.

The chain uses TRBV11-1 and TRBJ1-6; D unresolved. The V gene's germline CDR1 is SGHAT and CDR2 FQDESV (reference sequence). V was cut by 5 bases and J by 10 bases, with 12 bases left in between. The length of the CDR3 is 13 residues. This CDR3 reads CASSGSGWSPLHF. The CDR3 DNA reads TGTGCCAGCAGCGGCAGTGGGTGGTCACCCCTCCACTTT.

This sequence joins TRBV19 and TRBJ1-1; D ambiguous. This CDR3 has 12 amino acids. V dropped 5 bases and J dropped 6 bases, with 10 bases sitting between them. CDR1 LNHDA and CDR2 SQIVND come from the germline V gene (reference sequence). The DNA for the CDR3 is TGTGCCAGTAGTTCGGGGATGGCTGAAGCTTTCTTT. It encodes CASSSGMAEAFF.

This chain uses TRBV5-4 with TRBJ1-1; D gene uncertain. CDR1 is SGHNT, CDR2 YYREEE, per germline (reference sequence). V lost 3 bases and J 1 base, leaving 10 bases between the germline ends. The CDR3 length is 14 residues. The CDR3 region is CASSSGDWNTEAFF. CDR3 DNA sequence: TGTGCCAGCAGCTCTGGGGATTGGAACACTGAAGCTTTCTTT.

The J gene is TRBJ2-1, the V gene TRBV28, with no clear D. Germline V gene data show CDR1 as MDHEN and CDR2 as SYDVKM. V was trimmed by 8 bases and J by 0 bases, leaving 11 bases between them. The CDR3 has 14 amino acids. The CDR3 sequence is CASLNPSSYNEQFF. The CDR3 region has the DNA TGTGCCAGCCTAAATCCGAGCTCCTACAATGAGCAGTTCTTC.

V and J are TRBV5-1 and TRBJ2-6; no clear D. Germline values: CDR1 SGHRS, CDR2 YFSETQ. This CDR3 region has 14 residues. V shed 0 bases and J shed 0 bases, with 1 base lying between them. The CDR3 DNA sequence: TGCGCCAGCAGCTTGGCCTCTGGGGCCAACGTCCTGACTTTC. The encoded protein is CASSLASGANVLTF. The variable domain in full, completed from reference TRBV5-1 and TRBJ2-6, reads KAGVTQTPRYLIKTRGQQVTLSCSPISGHRSVSWYQQTPGQGLQFLFEYFSETQRNKGNFPGRFSGRQFSNSRSEMNVSTLELGDSALYLCASSLASGANVLTFGAGSRLTVL.

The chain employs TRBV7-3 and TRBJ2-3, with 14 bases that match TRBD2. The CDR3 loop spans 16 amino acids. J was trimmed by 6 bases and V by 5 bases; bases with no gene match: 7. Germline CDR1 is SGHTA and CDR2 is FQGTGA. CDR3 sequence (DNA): TGTGCCAGCAGCCGAGGGACTAGCGGGGGCCGGGATACGCAGTATTTT. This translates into CASSRGTSGGRDTQYF.

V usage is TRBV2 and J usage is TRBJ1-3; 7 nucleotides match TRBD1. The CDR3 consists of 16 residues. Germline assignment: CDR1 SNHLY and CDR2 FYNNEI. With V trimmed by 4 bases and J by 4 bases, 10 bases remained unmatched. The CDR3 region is CASSVTGVGAGNTIYF. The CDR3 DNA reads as TGTGCCAGCAGTGTTACAGGGGTTGGAGCAGGAAACACCATATATTTT. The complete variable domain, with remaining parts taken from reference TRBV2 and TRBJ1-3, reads EPEVTQTPSHQVTQMGQEVILRCVPISNHLYFYWYRQILGQKVEFLVSFYNNEISEKSEIFDDQFSVERPDGSNFTLKIRSTKLEDSAMYFCASSVTGVGAGNTIYFGEGSWLTVV.

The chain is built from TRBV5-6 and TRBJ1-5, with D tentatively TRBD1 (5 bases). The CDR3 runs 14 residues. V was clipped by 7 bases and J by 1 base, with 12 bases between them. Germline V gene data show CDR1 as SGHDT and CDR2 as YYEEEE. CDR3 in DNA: TGTGCCAGCGGGGGGGGTCCCAGCAATCAGCCCCAGCATTTT. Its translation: CASGGGPSNQPQHF.

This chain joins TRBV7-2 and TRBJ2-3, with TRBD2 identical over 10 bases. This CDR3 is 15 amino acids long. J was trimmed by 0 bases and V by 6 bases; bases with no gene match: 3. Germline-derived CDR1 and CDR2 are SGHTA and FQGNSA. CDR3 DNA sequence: TGTGCCAGCAGGATAGCGGGGGGTAGCACAGATACGCAGTATTTT. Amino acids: CASRIAGGSTDTQYF.

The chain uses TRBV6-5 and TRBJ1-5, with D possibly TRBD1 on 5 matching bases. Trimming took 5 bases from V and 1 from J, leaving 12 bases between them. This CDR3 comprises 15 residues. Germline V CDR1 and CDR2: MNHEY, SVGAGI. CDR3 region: CASSGGWGSNQPQHF. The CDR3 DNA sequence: TGTGCCAGCAGTGGGGGTTGGGGGAGCAATCAGCCCCAGCATTTT.

Here the CDR3 DNA reads TGTGCCATCAGTGGCCAGGGCGGTAACTATGGCTACACCTTC. It codes for CAISGQGGNYGYTF. The gene calls are TRBV10-3 and TRBJ1-2, with D maybe TRBD1 (5 bases). Germline CDR1 reads ENHRY; CDR2 reads SYGVKD. The V gene lost 4 bases and the J gene lost 1 base, with 10 bases spanning the gap. The length of the CDR3 is 14 residues.

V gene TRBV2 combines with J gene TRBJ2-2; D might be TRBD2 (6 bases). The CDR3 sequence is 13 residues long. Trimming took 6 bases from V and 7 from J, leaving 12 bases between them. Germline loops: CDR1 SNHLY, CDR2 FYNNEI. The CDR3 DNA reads TGTGCCAGCAGAAAGGGGCGGGACGGGGAGCTGTTTTTT. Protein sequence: CASRKGRDGELFF.

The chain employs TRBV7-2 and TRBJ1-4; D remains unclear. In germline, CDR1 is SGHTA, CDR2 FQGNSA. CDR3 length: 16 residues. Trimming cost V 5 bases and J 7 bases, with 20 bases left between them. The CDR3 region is CASSPVGLQSGEKLFF. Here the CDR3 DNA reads TGTGCCAGCAGCCCCGTTGGCCTTCAAAGCGGTGAAAAACTGTTTTTT. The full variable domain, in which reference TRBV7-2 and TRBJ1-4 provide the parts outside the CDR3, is GAGVSQSPSNKVTEKGKDVELRCDPISGHTALYWYRQSLGQGLEFLIYFQGNSAPDKSGLPSDRFSAERTGGSVSTLTIQRTQQEDSAVYLCASSPVGLQSGEKLFFGSGTQLSVL.

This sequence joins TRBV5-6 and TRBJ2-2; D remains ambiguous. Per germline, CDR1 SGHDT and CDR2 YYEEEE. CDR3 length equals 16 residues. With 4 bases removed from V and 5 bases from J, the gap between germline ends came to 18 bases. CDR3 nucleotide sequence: TGTGCCAGCAGCAGCGACGGCCGTGAATGGACCGGGGAGCTGTTTTTT. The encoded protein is CASSSDGREWTGELFF.

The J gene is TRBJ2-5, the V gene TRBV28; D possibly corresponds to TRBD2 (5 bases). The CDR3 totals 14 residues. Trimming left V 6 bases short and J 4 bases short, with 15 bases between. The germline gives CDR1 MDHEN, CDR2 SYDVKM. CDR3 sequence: CASRPTTGLETQYF. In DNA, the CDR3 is TGTGCCAGCAGACCGACTACGGGCTTAGAGACCCAGTACTTC. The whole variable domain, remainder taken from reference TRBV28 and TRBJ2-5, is DVKVTQSSRYLVKRTGEKVFLECVQDMDHENMFWYRQDPGLGLRLIYFSYDVKMKEKGDIPEGYSVSREKKERFSLILESASTNQTSMYLCASRPTTGLETQYFGPGTRLLVL.

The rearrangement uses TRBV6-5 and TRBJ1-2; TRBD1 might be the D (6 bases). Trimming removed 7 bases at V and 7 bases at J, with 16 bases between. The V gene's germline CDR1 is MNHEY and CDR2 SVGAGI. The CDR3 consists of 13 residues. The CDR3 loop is CASTPGAPSGYTF. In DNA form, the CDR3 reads TGTGCCAGCACCCCAGGGGCCCCATCTGGCTACACCTTC.

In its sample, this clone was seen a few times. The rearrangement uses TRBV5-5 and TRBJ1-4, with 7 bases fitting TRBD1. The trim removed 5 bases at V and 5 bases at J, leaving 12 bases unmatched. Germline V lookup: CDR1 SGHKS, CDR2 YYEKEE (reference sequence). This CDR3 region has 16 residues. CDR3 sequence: CASSSIPGQPNEKLFF. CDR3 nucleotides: TGTGCCAGCAGTTCGATCCCGGGACAGCCGAATGAAAAACTGTTTTTT.

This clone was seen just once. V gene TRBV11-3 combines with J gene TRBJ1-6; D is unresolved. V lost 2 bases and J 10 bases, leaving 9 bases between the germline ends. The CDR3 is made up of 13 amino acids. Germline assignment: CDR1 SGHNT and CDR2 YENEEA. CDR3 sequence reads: CASSLPGGSPLHF. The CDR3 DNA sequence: TGTGCCAGCAGCTTACCTGGTGGCTCACCCCTCCACTTT.

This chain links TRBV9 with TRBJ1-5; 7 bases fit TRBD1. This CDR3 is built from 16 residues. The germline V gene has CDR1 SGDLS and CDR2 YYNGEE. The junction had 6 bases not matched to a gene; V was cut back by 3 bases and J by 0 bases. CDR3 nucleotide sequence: TGTGCCAGCAGCGGAGGGACAGACTATAGCAATCAGCCCCAGCATTTT. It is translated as CASSGGTDYSNQPQHF.

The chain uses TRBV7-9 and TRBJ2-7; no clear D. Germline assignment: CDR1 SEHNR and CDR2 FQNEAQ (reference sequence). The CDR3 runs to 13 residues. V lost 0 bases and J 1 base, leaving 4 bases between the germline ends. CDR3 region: CASSLAGSYEQYF. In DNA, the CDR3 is TGTGCCAGCAGCTTAGCGGGGTCCTACGAGCAGTACTTC.